This T cell receptor beta chain was found in a study of cytomegalovirus exposure and HLA in healthy donors (dated by TCRdb to about 2017). For context, the study as a whole: An earlier analysis of roughly 570 of the donors reported 276 Gb of sequence data and about 120 million unique TCR beta sequences obtained from roughly 170 million T cells. Approximately 310 gigabases of sequencing data and 80 million or so unique TCR sequences were included in an early release covering several hundred HLA-typed donors. Of the roughly 400 genotyped donors, about 84% fell in the genetic ancestry cluster associated with self-reported Caucasian donors. The study was designed to test whether signatures of past pathogen exposure could be identified by cataloging public T cell receptors. The study profiled the T cell repertoires of 666 subjects by immunosequencing and related them to cytomegalovirus serostatus. A separate validation cohort of 100 to 150 different subjects was used in addition to the approximately 640-subject first cohort. To predict cytomegalovirus infection status, the study combined high-throughput TCR immunosequencing, statistical association of individual TCRs with disease status, and machine learning. A later analysis re-examined previously published TCR beta repertoires from more than 550 donors and added high-resolution HLA genotyping to investigate patterns of TCR occurrence. Rather than drawing on any new phenotypic data, the later analysis identified candidate immune exposures from TCR beta sequences and the way those sequences occurred across donors. In an earlier analysis of 587 of the donors, high-throughput TCR beta sequencing was used to judge whether each TCR beta V gene segment behaved as functional or pseudogenic. Donor age, sex, ethnicity and CMV serostatus were compiled alongside the repertoire data. A later genetic analysis took genome-wide SNP genotypes for about 55% of the roughly 700 donors and used that subset as a discovery cohort. Every repertoire in the discovery cohort had been generated on one and the same sequencing platform. HLA typing included class I and class II loci at four-digit resolution. The number of donors typed differed by locus, with roughly 629-640 for A, B, C, DRB1 and DQB1, 522 for DQA1, approximately 570 for DPA1, and 400 to 490 for DPB1. About five DR-DQ haplotypes were handled as single units for association and clustering because linkage in the cohort was strong. On average, about 240,000 unique TCR beta nucleotide sequences were sequenced per donor among 350 to 400 genotyped donors of the cohort, with roughly 18% of those sequences being non-productive.

What the work shows at the level of the full study, not this receptor alone: Correlated functional status among segregating V segments might be attributable to linkage disequilibrium, but an unknown experimental factor could not be ruled out. V-gene and J-gene trimming of TCR beta chains was associated with a missense DCLRE1C variant in a later genetic analysis, and the association was replicated in an independent cohort. In vitro tests confirmed that a few of the cytomegalovirus-associated TCR beta chains recognize cytomegalovirus antigens. In a later analysis, the rate of TCR association differed among HLA loci, with DRB1 alleles having the most associated TCRs and HLA-C alleles having the fewest. The only immune exposure information available for the cohort was CMV serostatus. A further reported finding was that TCR beta sequences accurately predicted the HLA-A and HLA-B alleles for most subjects in the first cohort. In both the original and validation cohorts, the classifier was reported to diagnose cytomegalovirus status with high specificity and sensitivity. It was suggested by the authors that the approach could potentially be generalized to other disease states and immunological phenotypes. In a later analysis, 16,951 TCR beta sequences were associated with specific HLA alleles at a false discovery rate of 0.05. Because some donors lacked HLA typing at each locus, the association tests relied only on the typed subset. Several of the top co-occurrence clusters appeared to be linked to parvovirus B19, influenza, CMV and Epstein-Barr virus, according to a later analysis. A later analysis found that HLA-associated TCR beta chains were more clonally expanded and had lower generation probabilities than equally common non-associated chains. Sequencing depth was assumed to be roughly uniform across donors in the presence/absence analyses, though that assumption may not hold. In an earlier analysis of around 600 of the donors, most TCR beta V segments appeared in productive rearrangements about 90% or about 30% of the time, broadly matching IMGT annotations. When HLA alleles, especially DR and DQ, strongly co-occurred, TCR associations were difficult to assign to individual alleles. Some IMGT-functional V segments, including TRBV6-2 and TRBV6-3, could not be told apart with the 87-base-pair reads, so those segments were excluded. While some public TCRs were present in many individuals, most TCR sequences turned up only very rarely across donors. A cluster of highly shared sequence variants was judged likely to represent a technical artifact of the sequencing pipeline. In a later analysis, most CMV-associated TCR beta chains were found to appear HLA-restricted, with HLA associations seemingly driven largely by CMV exposure. Compared with the approximately 670-donor mean, donors in an Asian-associated ancestry cluster had fewer N-insertions in productive TCRs, according to a later genetic analysis. The earlier analysis of 587 of the donors excluded roughly 17 rarely observed V segments, including chromosome 9 orphons, because counts were too low. The study listed around 160 TCR beta chains as associated with cytomegalovirus. This cohort had only TCR beta chains sequenced, and the lack of alpha or paired-chain data limited which features could be detected.

The cohort was made up of 666 healthy bone marrow donors. At the time of sampling, all cohort members were nominally healthy, though unrecorded immune exposures were likely present. The donor tested CMV seronegative, placing the donor among the roughly 350 seronegative members of the cohort. A peripheral blood sample was collected from each donor, and TCR beta sequencing was performed on peripheral blood mononuclear cells. Genomic DNA extraction from the blood cell samples was performed with the Qiagen DNeasy Blood Extraction Kit. Worth noting for this clone: Its cognate antigen has yet to be identified. Base qualities are not recorded, but no much larger clone differs from it by a single base.

The library was obtained by the immunoSEQ multiplex PCR assay. For the multiplex PCR, a mixture combining 60 forward primers for TCR Vbeta segments and 13 reverse primers for TCR Jbeta segments was used. Amplification of the CDR3 region of rearranged TCR beta genes was performed with a multiplex PCR assay on genomic DNA. On the Illumina HiSeq System, the amplified TCR beta libraries were sequenced as 87-base-pair reads. Concerning the study's data processing: A later analysis tallied roughly 76 million unique TCR beta chains across the 666 repertoires, and approximately 12 million of those chains were shared by two or more donors. Raw reads were error-corrected and collapsed into unique sequences with a nearest-neighbor algorithm that merged closely related sequences to remove PCR and sequencing errors. CDR3 sequences were aligned to IMGT reference sequences to assign V, D and J gene segments. For a sequence to be retained, at least a six-nucleotide match to both a V gene segment and a J gene segment was required. A rearrangement was called productive if the CDR3 had no stop codons and remained in frame with V and J, and every other rearrangement was called non-productive. Following IMGT convention, CDR3 was defined as the stretch from the second conserved V-encoded cysteine up to the conserved J-encoded phenylalanine. The earlier analysis of approximately 590 of the donors excluded any sequence lacking an unambiguous match to a single V gene segment. In an earlier analysis of about 590 of the donors, a V segment was called functional when productive rearrangements were above 56.7%, and segregating when the standard deviation between donors exceeded 5%. To diagnose cytomegalovirus status from the catalog of TCR beta chain sequences, a statistical classification framework was built. In a later analysis, V and J genes were assigned by comparing TCR nucleotide sequences against IMGT/GENE-DB human TR gene sequences. In a later analysis, CDR3 sequences and most-parsimonious VDJ recombination scenarios were assigned using the TCRdist pipeline. In a later analysis, each TCR beta chain was defined by its CDR3 amino acid sequence together with its V-gene family, and reads lacking a unique V-gene family were excluded. As a way to deal with suspected cross-contamination and a sequencing artifact, a later analysis dropped under 600 nucleotide sequences that were highly shared and had low generation probability. A later analysis calculated a clonal expansion index for each public chain from normalized within-repertoire ranks of inferred template counts. In a later analysis, generation probabilities were computed using a VDJ recombination model fitted to out-of-frame rearrangements, and the results were checked against IGoR. A later analysis scored TCR-TCR, TCR-HLA and TCR-CMV co-occurrence with hypergeometric tests, applying a repertoire-size bias correction to TCR pairs. A later analysis estimated false discovery rates by permuting HLA or CMV assignments 20 times. In a later analysis, co-occurring TCRs were grouped using DBSCAN, with TCRdist sequence similarity added in when clustering inside HLA-allele-positive subsets. Repertoires with fewer than 30,000 or more than 120,000 public chains, plus five repertoires with anomalous nucleotide sharing, were excluded from co-occurrence clustering. TCRdb re-hosts the immuneACCESS table, in-frame sequences only. Its copies lack some clones; in the studies checked, an unresolved V gene accounts for under half of them, and the cause for the rest is not known. The V and J calls and clone size are taken from that table; D and trimming were inferred from the DNA. The table for this sample lists around 100,000 clones; approximately 7.7% of them were counted only once. Together, the top ten hold 2% to 2.5% of the sample.

CDR1 and CDR2 are drawn from the germline V gene: LGHNA, YNFKEQ. The CDR3 goes from the cysteine to the phenylalanine over 15 residues. The CDR3 DNA has 45 bases and is translated from base 1. What was sequenced was PBMCs. The chain links TRBV4-2 with TRBJ2-5; the D gene is perhaps TRBD1, from 6 matching bases. The J call could be wrong; TRBJ2-7 is a better fit for the DNA end. The receptor's source is a man aged 50 to 59 in good health and CMV-seronegative. DNA sequence: TGTGCCAGCAGTCAGTACCGGGACATAGGATACGAGCAGTACTTC. Its protein product is CASSQYRDIGYEQYF.